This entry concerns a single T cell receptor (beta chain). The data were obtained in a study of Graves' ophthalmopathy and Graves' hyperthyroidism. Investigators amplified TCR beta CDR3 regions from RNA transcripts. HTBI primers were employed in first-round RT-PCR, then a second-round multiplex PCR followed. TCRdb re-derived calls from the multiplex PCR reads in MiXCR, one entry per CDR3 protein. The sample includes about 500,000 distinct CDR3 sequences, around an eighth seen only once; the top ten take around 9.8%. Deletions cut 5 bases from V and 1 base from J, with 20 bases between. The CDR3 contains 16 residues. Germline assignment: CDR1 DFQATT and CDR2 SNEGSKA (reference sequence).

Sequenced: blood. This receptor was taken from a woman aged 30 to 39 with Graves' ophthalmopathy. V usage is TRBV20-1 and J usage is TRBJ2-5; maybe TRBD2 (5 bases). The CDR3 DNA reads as TGCAGTGCTCCAGCCCTAACTAGAAGGCTCCAAGAGACCCAGTACTTC. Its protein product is CSAPALTRRLQETQYF.